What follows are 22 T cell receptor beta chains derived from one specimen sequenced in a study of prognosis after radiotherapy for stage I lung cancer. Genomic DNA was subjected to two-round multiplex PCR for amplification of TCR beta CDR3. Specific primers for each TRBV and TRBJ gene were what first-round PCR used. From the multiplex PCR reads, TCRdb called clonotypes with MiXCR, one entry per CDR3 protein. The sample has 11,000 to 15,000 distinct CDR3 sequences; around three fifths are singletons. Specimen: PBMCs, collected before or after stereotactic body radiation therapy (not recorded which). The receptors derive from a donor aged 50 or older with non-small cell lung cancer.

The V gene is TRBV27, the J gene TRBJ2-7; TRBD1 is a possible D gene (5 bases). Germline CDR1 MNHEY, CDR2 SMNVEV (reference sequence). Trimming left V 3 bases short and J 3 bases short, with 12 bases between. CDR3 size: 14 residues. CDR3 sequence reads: CASSFRTPGYEQYF. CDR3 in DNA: TGTGCCAGCAGTTTTCGGACACCAGGCTACGAGCAGTACTTC.

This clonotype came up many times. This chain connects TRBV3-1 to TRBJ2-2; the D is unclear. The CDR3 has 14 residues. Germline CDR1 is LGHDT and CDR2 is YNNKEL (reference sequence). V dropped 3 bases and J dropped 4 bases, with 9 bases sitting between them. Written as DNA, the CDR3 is TGTGCCAGCAGCCAGAGGCGGAGCACCGGGGAGCTGTTTTTT. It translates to CASSQRRSTGELFF.

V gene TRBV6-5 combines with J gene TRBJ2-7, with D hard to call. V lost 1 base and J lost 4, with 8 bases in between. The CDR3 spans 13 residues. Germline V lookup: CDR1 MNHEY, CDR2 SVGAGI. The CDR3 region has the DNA TGTGCCAGCAGTTACTTGCCAGCTTACGAGCAGTACTTC. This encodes CASSYLPAYEQYF.

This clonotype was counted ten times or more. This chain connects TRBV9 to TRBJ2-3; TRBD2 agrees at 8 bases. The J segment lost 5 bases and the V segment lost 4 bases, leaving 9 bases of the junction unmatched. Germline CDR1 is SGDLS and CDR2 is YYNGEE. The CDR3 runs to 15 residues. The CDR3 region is CASSPSGLARDTQYF. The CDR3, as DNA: TGTGCCAGCAGCCCTAGCGGACTAGCTAGAGATACGCAGTATTTT.

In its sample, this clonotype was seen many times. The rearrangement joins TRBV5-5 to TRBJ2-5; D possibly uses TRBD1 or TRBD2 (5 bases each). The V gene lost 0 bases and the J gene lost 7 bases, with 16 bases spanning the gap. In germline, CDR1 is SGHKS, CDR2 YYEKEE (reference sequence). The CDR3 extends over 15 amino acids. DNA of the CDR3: TGTGCCAGCAGCTTGGGAGGGGCAGGTAAAGGGACCCAGTACTTC. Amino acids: CASSLGGAGKGTQYF. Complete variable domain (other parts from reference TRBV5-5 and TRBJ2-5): DAGVTQSPTHLIKTRGQQVTLRCSPISGHKSVSWYQQVLGQGPQFIFQYYEKEERGRGNFPDRFSARQFPNYSSELNVNALLLGDSALYLCASSLGGAGKGTQYFGPGTRLLVL.

CDR3 sequence (DNA): TGTGCCAGTAGCGAACAGGGTAGTCAGCCCCAGCATTTT. Translation gives CASSEQGSQPQHF. The chain employs TRBV19 and TRBJ1-5; D may be TRBD1 (6 bases). V lost 6 bases and J lost 6, with 12 bases in between. The CDR3 consists of 13 residues. Looked up from germline, CDR1 is LNHDA and CDR2 is SQIVND (reference sequence).

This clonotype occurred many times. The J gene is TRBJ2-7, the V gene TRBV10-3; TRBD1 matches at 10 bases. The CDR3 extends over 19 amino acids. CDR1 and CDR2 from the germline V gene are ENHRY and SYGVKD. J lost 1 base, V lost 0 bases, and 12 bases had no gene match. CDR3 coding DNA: TGTGCCATCAGTGAGTCGATGAGGTTTGGGACAGGGGCTTCCTACGAGCAGTACTTC. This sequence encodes CAISESMRFGTGASYEQYF.

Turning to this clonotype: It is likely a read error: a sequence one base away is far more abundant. The CDR3 DNA reads as TGTGCCAGCAGTTGGTGGGACAGGGAAGAGACCCAGTACTTC. This gives the protein CASSWWDREETQYF. V and J are TRBV6-5 and TRBJ2-5, with 9 bases identical to TRBD1. The CDR3 consists of 14 residues. Germline V gives CDR1 MNHEY, CDR2 SVGAGI. After removal of 4 bases from V and 3 bases from J, the junction contained 3 bases not matched to a gene.

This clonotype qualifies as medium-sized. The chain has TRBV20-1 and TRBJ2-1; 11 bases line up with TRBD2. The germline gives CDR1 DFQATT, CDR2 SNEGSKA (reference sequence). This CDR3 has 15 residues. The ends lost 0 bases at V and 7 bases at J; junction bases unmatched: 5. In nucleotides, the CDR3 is TGCAGTGCTAGAGAACTAGCGGGGGACTGGAATGAGCAGTTCTTC. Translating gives CSARELAGDWNEQFF.

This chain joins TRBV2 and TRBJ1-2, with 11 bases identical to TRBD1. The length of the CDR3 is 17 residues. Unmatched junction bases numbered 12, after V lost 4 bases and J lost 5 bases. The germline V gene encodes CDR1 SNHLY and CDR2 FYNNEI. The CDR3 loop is CASSVIGQGAPLYGYTF. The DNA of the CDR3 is TGTGCCAGCAGTGTGATCGGACAGGGGGCTCCCCTATATGGCTACACCTTC. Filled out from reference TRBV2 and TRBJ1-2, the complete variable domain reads EPEVTQTPSHQVTQMGQEVILRCVPISNHLYFYWYRQILGQKVEFLVSFYNNEISEKSEIFDDQFSVERPDGSNFTLKIRSTKLEDSAMYFCASSVIGQGAPLYGYTFGSGTRLTVV.

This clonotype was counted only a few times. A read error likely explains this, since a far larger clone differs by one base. The CDR3 DNA reads as TGTGCCAGCAGTTACTCGATTCAGGGGGGAAGCACTGAAGCTTTATTT. Translation gives CASSYSIQGGSTEALF. The chain couples TRBV6-6 to TRBJ1-1; 7 bases align to TRBD1. CDR1 is MNHNY, CDR2 SVGAGI, per germline (reference sequence). The CDR3 sequence is 16 residues long.

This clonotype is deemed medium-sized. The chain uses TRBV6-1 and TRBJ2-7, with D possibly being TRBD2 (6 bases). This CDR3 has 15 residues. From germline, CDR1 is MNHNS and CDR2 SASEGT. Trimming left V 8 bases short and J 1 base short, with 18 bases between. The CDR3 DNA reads TGTGCCAGCGGAAGAATAGCGGCCCGATCCTACGAGCAGTACTTC. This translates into CASGRIAARSYEQYF.

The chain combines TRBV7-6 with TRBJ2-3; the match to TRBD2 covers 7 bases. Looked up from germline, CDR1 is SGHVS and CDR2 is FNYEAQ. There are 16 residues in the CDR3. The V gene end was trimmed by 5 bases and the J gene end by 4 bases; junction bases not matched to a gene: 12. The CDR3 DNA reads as TGTGCCAGCAGCCCGGAGGCGGGAGTGTTGGCAGATACGCAGTATTTT. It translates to CASSPEAGVLADTQYF.

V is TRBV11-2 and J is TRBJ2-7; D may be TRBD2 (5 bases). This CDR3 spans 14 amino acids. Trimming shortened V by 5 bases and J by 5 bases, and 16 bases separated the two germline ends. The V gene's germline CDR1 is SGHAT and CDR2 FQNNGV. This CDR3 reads CASSGTRVGDEQYF. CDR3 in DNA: TGTGCCAGCAGCGGAACTAGGGTTGGCGACGAGCAGTACTTC.

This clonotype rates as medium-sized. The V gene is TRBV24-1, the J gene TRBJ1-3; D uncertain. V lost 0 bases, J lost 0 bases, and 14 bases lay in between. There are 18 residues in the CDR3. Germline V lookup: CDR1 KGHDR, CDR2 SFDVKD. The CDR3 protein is CATSDLQIERSSGNTIYF. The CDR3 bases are TGTGCCACCAGTGATTTGCAGATTGAGCGAAGCTCTGGAAACACCATATATTTT.

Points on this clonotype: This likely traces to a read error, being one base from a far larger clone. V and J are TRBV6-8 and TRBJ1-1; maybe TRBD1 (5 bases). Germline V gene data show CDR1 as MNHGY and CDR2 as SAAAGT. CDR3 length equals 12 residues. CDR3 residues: CASSYGGTESFF. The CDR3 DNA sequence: TGTGCCAGCAGTTACGGGGGTACTGAATCTTTCTTT.

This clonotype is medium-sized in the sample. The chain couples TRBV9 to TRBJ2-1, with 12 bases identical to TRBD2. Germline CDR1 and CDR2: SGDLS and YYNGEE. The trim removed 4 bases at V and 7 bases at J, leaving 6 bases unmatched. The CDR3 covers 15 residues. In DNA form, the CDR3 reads TGTGCCAGCAGCCAAGACGGACTAGCGGGAAATGAGCAGTTCTTC. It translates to CASSQDGLAGNEQFF.

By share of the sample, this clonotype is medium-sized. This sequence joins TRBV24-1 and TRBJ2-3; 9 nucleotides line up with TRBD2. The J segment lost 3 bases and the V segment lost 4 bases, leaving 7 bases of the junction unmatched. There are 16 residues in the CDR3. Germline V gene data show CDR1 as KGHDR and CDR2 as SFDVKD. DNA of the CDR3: TGTGCCACCAGTGAGTGGGGTAGCGGGAGAACAGATACGCAGTATTTT. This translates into CATSEWGSGRTDTQYF.

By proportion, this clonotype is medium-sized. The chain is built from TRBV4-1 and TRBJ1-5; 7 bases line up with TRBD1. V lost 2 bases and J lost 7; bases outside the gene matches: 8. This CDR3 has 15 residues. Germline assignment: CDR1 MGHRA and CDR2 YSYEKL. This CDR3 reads CASSQLTGVWQPQHF. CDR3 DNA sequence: TGCGCCAGCAGCCAACTAACAGGGGTTTGGCAGCCCCAGCATTTT.

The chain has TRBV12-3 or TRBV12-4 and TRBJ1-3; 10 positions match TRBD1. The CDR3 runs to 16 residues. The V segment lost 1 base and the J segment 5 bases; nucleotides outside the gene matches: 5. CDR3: CASSLGGTGDRNTIYF. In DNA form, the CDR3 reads TGTGCCAGCAGTTTAGGCGGGACAGGGGACAGAAACACCATATATTTT.

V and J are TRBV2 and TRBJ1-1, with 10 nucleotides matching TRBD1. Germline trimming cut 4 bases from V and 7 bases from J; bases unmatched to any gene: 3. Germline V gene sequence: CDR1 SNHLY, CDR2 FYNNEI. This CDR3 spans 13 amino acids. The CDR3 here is CASSGQGAFEAFF. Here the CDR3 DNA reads TGTGCCAGCAGTGGACAGGGGGCATTTGAAGCTTTCTTT.

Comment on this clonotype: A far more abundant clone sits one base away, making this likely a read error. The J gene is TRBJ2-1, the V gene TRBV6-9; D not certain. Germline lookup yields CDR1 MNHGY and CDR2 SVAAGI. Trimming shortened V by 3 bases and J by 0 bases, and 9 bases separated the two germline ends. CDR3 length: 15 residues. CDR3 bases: TGTGCCAGCAGTTACAGTGGCGGCTCCTACAATGAGCAGTTCTTC. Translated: CASSYSGGSYNEQFF.